The 7 T cell receptor beta chains presented below share a single source sample, sequenced in a study of T cell responses to AZD1222 COVID-19 vaccine. Produced via immunoSEQ multiplex PCR; TCRdb's table is partial and in-frame only. Altogether about 180,000 clones are present, approximately 90% being singletons, with the ten largest covering approximately 1.4%. The sample consisted of peripheral blood, taken on day 0 of AZD1222 vaccination. Receptor source: an adult in good health.

This chain connects TRBV3-1 (or the pseudogene TRBV3-2) to TRBJ1-6; D possibly corresponds to TRBD1 (5 bases). The CDR3 has 15 residues. Per the germline V gene, CDR1 is LGHDT and CDR2 is YNNKEL (reference sequence). Trimming pared 0 bases from V and 10 bases from J, leaving 13 bases between. The CDR3 spells CASSQDLAGYSPLHF. CDR3 sequence (DNA): TGTGCCAGCAGCCAAGATCTTGCAGGGTACTCACCCCTCCACTTT.

The rearrangement links TRBV7-3 to TRBJ2-1, with D uncertain. Trimming removed 2 bases at V and 4 bases at J, with 6 bases between. The CDR3 length is 13 residues. Germline V gene lookup returns CDR1 SGHTA and CDR2 FQGTGA. DNA of the CDR3: TGTGCCAGCAGCTTAGGCCCTTACAATGAGCAGTTCTTC. Encoded protein: CASSLGPYNEQFF. Full variable domain (remainder filled in from reference TRBV7-3 and TRBJ2-1): GAGVSQTPSNKVTEKGKYVELRCDPISGHTALYWYRQSLGQGPEFLIYFQGTGAADDSGLPNDRFFAVRPEGSVSTLKIQRTERGDSAVYLCASSLGPYNEQFFGPGTRLTVL.

The chain joins TRBV11-3 to TRBJ2-7; 9 bases fit TRBD1. After removal of 3 bases from V and 3 bases from J, the junction contained 6 bases not matched to a gene. The CDR3 sequence is 15 residues long. Germline values: CDR1 SGHNT, CDR2 YENEEA. This chain's CDR3 is CASSFTGGEYYEQYF. In DNA, the CDR3 is TGTGCCAGCAGCTTCACAGGGGGCGAATACTACGAGCAGTACTTC.

The chain is built from TRBV28 and TRBJ2-5; no definite D call. There are 12 residues in the CDR3. CDR1 and CDR2 from the germline V gene are MDHEN and SYDVKM. The germline V and J ends were trimmed by 8 bases and 5 bases, with 12 bases remaining between them. The CDR3 region is CASGFGWETQYF. The CDR3 DNA reads as TGTGCCAGCGGGTTCGGGTGGGAGACCCAGTACTTC.

V is TRBV6-2 or TRBV6-3 and J is TRBJ1-1; TRBD1 might be the D (5 bases). The CDR3 contains 13 residues. The ends were cut back, 3 bases at V and 1 base at J, with 6 bases in the middle. Germline assignment: CDR1 MNHEY and CDR2 SVGEGT. CDR3: CASSYTGNTEAFF. CDR3 in DNA: TGTGCCAGCAGTTATACAGGGAACACTGAAGCTTTCTTT.

Worth noting for this clone: The same CDR3 arises from other DNA sequences in this sample as well. The chain links TRBV6-2 or TRBV6-3 to TRBJ2-1; a possible D gene is TRBD1 (6 bases). CDR1 and CDR2 from the germline V gene are MNHEY and SVGEGT. The CDR3 sequence is 15 residues long. V lost 0 bases, J lost 0 bases, and 6 bases lay in between. The CDR3 loop is CASSYSGGSYNEQFF. CDR3 bases: TGTGCCAGCAGTTACTCAGGGGGCTCCTACAATGAGCAGTTCTTC.

V is TRBV7-3 and J is TRBJ1-1; D is undetermined. The CDR3 spans 13 residues. Germline CDR1 is SGHTA and CDR2 is FQGTGA. V was clipped by 3 bases and J by 5 bases, with 10 bases between them. CDR3: CASSFGPETEAFF. The CDR3 DNA reads as TGTGCCAGCAGCTTCGGCCCGGAGACTGAAGCTTTCTTT.